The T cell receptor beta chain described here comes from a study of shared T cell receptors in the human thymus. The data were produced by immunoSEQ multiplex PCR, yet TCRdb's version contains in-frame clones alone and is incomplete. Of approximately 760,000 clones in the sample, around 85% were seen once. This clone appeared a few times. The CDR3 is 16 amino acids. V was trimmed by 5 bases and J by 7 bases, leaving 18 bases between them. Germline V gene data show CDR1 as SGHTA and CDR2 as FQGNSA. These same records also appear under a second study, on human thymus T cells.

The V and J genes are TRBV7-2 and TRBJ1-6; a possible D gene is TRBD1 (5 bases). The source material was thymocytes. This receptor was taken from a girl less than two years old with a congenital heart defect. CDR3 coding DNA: TGTGCCAGCAGCCGAAAGGCGGGGCCTAGAAATTCACCCCTCCACTTT. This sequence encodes CASSRKAGPRNSPLHF.